A selection of T cell receptor beta chains follows, all from one sample in a study of tumor-infiltrating lymphocytes in primary liver carcinoma. TCRdb reprocessed the multiplex PCR reads with MiXCR, giving one entry per CDR3 protein. The sample has more than 150,000 distinct CDR3 sequences, approximately 60% seen once; the top ten hold roughly 76%. The sample was peripheral blood. These receptors were obtained from a man between 40 and 49 years old with primary liver carcinoma and hepatitis B virus infection. CDR3s include the opening cysteine and the closing phenylalanine or tryptophan. D genes are given only for firm matches. Rows give clone size only sometimes, using once, few, many, or a class for an expanded clone.

CSVEDRVTVGTGYGYTF,-,many,TRBJ1-2,17,TRBV29-1
CSVPGQPNTGELFF,TRBD1,few,TRBJ2-2,14,TRBV29-1
CANSLDRGTGNEQFF,TRBD1,-,TRBJ2-1,15,TRBV11-2
CANSVSGTGRGYTF,TRBD1,-,TRBJ1-2,14,TRBV12-3/TRBV12-4
CASSLGGAEETQYF,-,many,TRBJ2-5,14,TRBV11-3
CATSRPASGNYEKYF,TRBD2,-,TRBJ2-7,15,TRBV15
CASTTGPGTDTQYF,-,-,TRBJ2-3,14,TRBV10-3
CASSYLSMTGLSTDTQYF,-,few,TRBJ2-3,18,TRBV6-5
CASTQDHPNEQFF,-,-,TRBJ2-1,13,TRBV14
CATSTGSSGNTIYF,-,-,TRBJ1-3,14,TRBV2
CASSSDRSGSPLHF,-,many,TRBJ1-6,14,TRBV11-2
CASSFTGSGNTIHF,-,-,TRBJ1-3,14,TRBV6-6
CASRPDTGQSCGYTF,-,-,TRBJ1-2,15,TRBV6-5
CASGNIISYEQYF,TRBD2,-,TRBJ2-7,13,TRBV11-2
CSVEKELGTSGRGAYNEQFF,TRBD2,-,TRBJ2-1,20,TRBV29-1
CASSSYGVSDTQYF,-,once,TRBJ2-3,14,TRBV4-1
CASIPHPYRDWPFNEQFF,-,-,TRBJ2-1,18,TRBV6-1
CASSWPSLADQPTYEQYF,TRBD2,-,TRBJ2-7,18,TRBV5-1